The rows below give T cell receptor beta chains drawn from one sample of a study of blood T cell repertoires in COVID-19. Sequencing used immunoSEQ multiplex PCR; TCRdb keeps in-frame clones, though not all of them. The sample holds 150,000 to 200,000 clones, about 85% seen once. The sequenced sample was peripheral blood. These receptors all stem from a man in his 60s with active or convalescent COVID-19. Both conserved end residues are part of each CDR3. The D gene is left open where the match is weak. Not every row has a clone size; where given, it reads once, few, many or a size class.

d_call j_call v_call clone_size cdr3_nt cdr3_aa
- TRBJ2-1 TRBV9 - TGTGCCAGCAGCGTAGGAGAGAACAATGAGCAGTTCTTC CASSVGENNEQFF
- TRBJ2-7 TRBV12-5 - TGTGCTAGTGGTTTGGGGATGTCTAGCTACCAGGAGGAGCAGTACTTC CASGLGMSSYQEEQYF
- TRBJ1-2 TRBV6-5 - TGTGCCAGCAGTTACTCGAGGCGGTTCTATGGCTACACCTTC CASSYSRRFYGYTF
TRBD1 TRBJ1-1 TRBV23-1 - TGCGCCAGCAGTCCCCCCGGGACAGGGATTCTCACTGAAGCTTTCTTT CASSPPGTGILTEAFF
- TRBJ2-5 TRBV5-5 - TGTGCCAGCAGCTTGCGAGCCCAAGAGACCCAGTACTTC CASSLRAQETQYF
TRBD1 TRBJ2-6 TRBV24-1 - TGTGCCACCAGTGGGGACAGGGGCAGTTCTGGGGCCAACGTCCTGACTTTC CATSGDRGSSGANVLTF
- TRBJ1-5 TRBV5-1 - TGCGCCAGCAGCTTGGGGACGGGGGATCAGCCCCAGCATTTT CASSLGTGDQPQHF
- TRBJ1-1 TRBV3-1/TRBV3-2 - TGTGCCAGCAGCCGGGGACAGAACACTGAAGCTTTCTTT CASSRGQNTEAFF
TRBD1 TRBJ1-2 TRBV4-1 - TGCGCCAGCAGCCAAAACAGGGGGTTAACCTACTATGGCTACACCTTC CASSQNRGLTYYGYTF
TRBD1 TRBJ1-1 TRBV28 - TGTGCCAGCAGTTGGGGGACAGGGAGCTTTTCTTTTTCTGAAGCTTTCTTT CASSWGTGSFSFSEAFF
- TRBJ2-7 TRBV7-3 - TGTGCCAGCAGCGAGACGAGGGCAGGGGTCGACGAGCAGTACTTC CASSETRAGVDEQYF
TRBD2 TRBJ2-2 TRBV9 few TGTGCCAGCGGGCTGGGGGGGACGAACACCGGGGAGCTGTTTTTT CASGLGGTNTGELFF
- TRBJ2-3 TRBV7-3 once TGTGCCAGCAGCCCACCGGGACAAGATACGCAGTATTTT CASSPPGQDTQYF
TRBD2 TRBJ2-1 TRBV5-1 - TGCGCCAGCAGTTCCGGGACTAGCGGGGGGGTTCATGAGCAGTTCTTC CASSSGTSGGVHEQFF
- TRBJ1-4 TRBV6-5 - TGTGCCAGCAAAGGGGGGGGTGAAAAACTGTTTTTT CASKGGGEKLFF
- TRBJ2-3 TRBV6-6 - TGTGCCAGCAGCCCGAGGACAGATACGCAGTATTTT CASSPRTDTQYF
TRBD1 TRBJ2-2 TRBV10-3 - TGTGCCATCAGTGGGAAAGGACAGGGTGGGTCCACCGGGGAGCTGTTTTTT CAISGKGQGGSTGELFF
- TRBJ1-3 TRBV19 once TGTGCCAGTAGTATTTTCTCGGGATCCGGAAACACCATATATTTT CASSIFSGSGNTIYF
TRBD2 TRBJ2-1 TRBV9 - TGTGCCAGCAGCGTGCAGGTTGGCCAGCGGGGGGACTACAATGAGCAGTTCTTC CASSVQVGQRGDYNEQFF
- TRBJ2-7 TRBV25-1 - TGTGCCAGCAGTGGCAGGGCCAGCTCCTACGAGCAGTACTTC CASSGRASSYEQYF
- TRBJ2-7 TRBV7-9 once TGTGCCAGCAGCTTTAGAGCCCAGGGGGGCGAGCAGTACTTC CASSFRAQGGEQYF
TRBD1 TRBJ2-7 TRBV27 - TGTGCCAGCAGTTTAAGGACAGGGGGCATCTACGAGCAGTACTTC CASSLRTGGIYEQYF
TRBD2 TRBJ2-1 TRBV27 - TGTGCCAGCAGTGCAATACTAGCGGGGGGCTGGGAGCAGTTCTTC CASSAILAGGWEQFF
- TRBJ2-2 TRBV21-1 - TGTGCCAGCAGCATTAACAGGGAGAGGGACACCGGGGAGCTGTTTTTT CASSINRERDTGELFF
TRBD1 TRBJ1-2 TRBV4-2 - TGTGCCAGCAGCCAAGTAACAGGGGCCCGTAACTATGGCTACACCTTC CASSQVTGARNYGYTF
- TRBJ2-2 TRBV11-2 - TGTGCCAGCAGGCCGACTAGATTTGGAAGCGGGGAGCTGTTTTTT CASRPTRFGSGELFF
TRBD2 TRBJ2-3 TRBV9 - TGTGCCAGCAGCGCCCGACAGGGTAGCGGGGGGCTTAGCACAGATACGCAGTATTTT CASSARQGSGGLSTDTQYF
- TRBJ1-6 TRBV19 - TGTGCCAGTAGTCAATTCTTTACAGGGAACAATTCACCCCTCCACTTT CASSQFFTGNNSPLHF
TRBD2 TRBJ2-1 TRBV7-3 - TGTGCCAGCAGCTTAACGACTAGCGGGTACAATGAGCAGTTCTTC CASSLTTSGYNEQFF
TRBD1 TRBJ2-3 TRBV5-1 - TGCGCCAGCAGCTCCGCCGGGACAGCGTTTTTCACAGATACGCAGTATTTT CASSSAGTAFFTDTQYF
- TRBJ1-6 TRBV5-1 - TGCGCCAGCAGCTTGGCAGGGGCACCCCTCCACTTT CASSLAGAPLHF
TRBD2 TRBJ2-3 TRBV2 - TGTGCCAGCAGAGAGCGGGGGGGCCGAGCAGATACGCAGTATTTT CASRERGGRADTQYF
- TRBJ1-1 TRBV28 - TGTGCCGTGAGGCAGATGAACACTGAAGCTTTCTTT CAVRQMNTEAFF
- TRBJ2-1 TRBV11-2 few TGTGCCAGCAGCTCAACCAGCGGCTACAATGAGCAGTTCTTC CASSSTSGYNEQFF
TRBD1 TRBJ1-2 TRBV29-1 - TGCAGCGTTGGGACAGGGAATGGCTATGGCTACACCTTC CSVGTGNGYGYTF
- TRBJ2-7 TRBV6-5 - TGTGCCAGCAGTTATCTTTCTGGGCGCTACGAGCAGTACTTC CASSYLSGRYEQYF
TRBD1 TRBJ1-3 TRBV29-1 - TGCAGCGGGGGACAGGGCCAAACTGGAAACACCATATATTTT CSGGQGQTGNTIYF
- TRBJ2-7 TRBV6-5 - TGTGCCAGCAGGAAACAGGGTCACGAGCAGTACTTC CASRKQGHEQYF
- TRBJ1-1 TRBV6-6 - TGTGCCAGCAGTTACGTCGTGAACACTGAAGCTTTCTTT CASSYVVNTEAFF
- TRBJ1-3 TRBV10-1 - TGCGCCAGCACCCGGGAGGCCGGCCCCTCTGGAAACACCATATATTTT CASTREAGPSGNTIYF
- TRBJ1-3 TRBV11-2 - TGTGCCAGCAGCTTAGTACGGGGAGGCGGTGGAAACACCATATATTTT CASSLVRGGGGNTIYF
TRBD1 TRBJ1-5 TRBV20-1 few TGCAGTGCTAGTGGGGACAGTAGTCAGCCCCAGCATTTT CSASGDSSQPQHF
- TRBJ2-7 TRBV7-8 once TGTGCCAGCAGCTTAGGCGGAGACGAGCAGTACTTC CASSLGGDEQYF
TRBD2 TRBJ2-7 TRBV6-1 - TGTGCCAGCAGTGAGAGGGCTAGCGGGGGCTCCTACGAGCAGTACTTC CASSERASGGSYEQYF
- TRBJ1-2 TRBV2 - TGTGCCAGCAGTGGGGAGGGTGGCGGCTACACCTTC CASSGEGGGYTF
- TRBJ1-3 TRBV4-2 - TGTGCCAGCAGCCAAGTCGGACGGGACTCTGGAAACACCATATATTTT CASSQVGRDSGNTIYF